The T cell receptor beta chain described here comes from a study of T cells in Graves' hyperthyroidism and ophthalmopathy. General study findings and limits: Blood also contained most expanded thyroid clonotypes above 0.001.

It was RNA transcripts that yielded the amplified TCR beta CDR3 regions. A first-round RT-PCR of the TCR CDR3 used the HTBI primer set. One entry per CDR3 protein, called by TCRdb with MiXCR from the multiplex PCR reads. Here the sample spans about half a million distinct CDR3 sequences, about 16% being singletons. From germline, CDR1 is SGHAT and CDR2 FQNNGV. This CDR3 contains 20 residues. V shed 5 bases and J shed 0 bases, with 25 bases lying between them. A remark on this clonotype: The antigen is unknown.

Each 10 ml fresh peripheral blood draw supplied the PBMCs. Sequenced sample: blood. The chain uses TRBV11-2 and TRBJ2-2, with D perhaps TRBD2 (8 bases). The receptor comes from a woman under 40 with Graves' ophthalmopathy. For the CDR3, the DNA is TGTGCCAGCAGCGCCTACATGGGACAGCGGACTAGCACGAACACCGGGGAGCTGTTTTTT. Its protein product is CASSAYMGQRTSTNTGELFF.